This is a list of T cell receptor beta chains from one sample in a study of beta chain features in type 1 diabetes. Here immunoSEQ multiplex PCR was the method, and the copy in TCRdb shows in-frame clones only, minus some. The sample includes about 660,000 clones, over 11% of them seen just once. The sample taken for sequencing was naive CD4+ T cells from blood. The receptor set was obtained from a young man with type 1 diabetes. Both conserved end residues are part of each CDR3. A D gene is named only where the DNA matches it firmly. Only some rows state a clone size, as once, few, many or a class for expanded clones.

V: TRBV29-1
D: -
size: -
length: 14
J: TRBJ2-5
DNA: TGCAGCGTTGGGGGGAGACTACACCAAGAGACCCAGTACTTC
CDR3: CSVGGRLHQETQYF

V: TRBV6-1
D: -
size: few
length: 14
J: TRBJ2-4
DNA: TGTGCCACCTGTTACGGGGCAACCAAAAACATTCAGTACTTC
CDR3: CATCYGATKNIQYF

V: TRBV18
D: -
size: -
length: 14
J: TRBJ2-5
DNA: TGTGCCAGCTCACCGTCGCTGCCTAAAGAGACCCAGTACTTC
CDR3: CASSPSLPKETQYF

V: TRBV5-1
D: -
size: few
length: 16
J: TRBJ2-7
DNA: TGCGCCAGCAGCTTGGATTCCGGGACACCCCGTGGAGAGCAGTACTTC
CDR3: CASSLDSGTPRGEQYF

V: TRBV6-6
D: -
size: few
length: 16
J: TRBJ1-4
DNA: TGTGCCAGCAGGACCGTGATGGGGGATCCTAATGAAAAACTGTTTTTT
CDR3: CASRTVMGDPNEKLFF

V: TRBV29-1
D: -
size: few
length: 12
J: TRBJ2-7
DNA: TGCAGCGTTCTTAATACTAGCCTCGAGCAGTACTTC
CDR3: CSVLNTSLEQYF

V: TRBV6-5
D: -
size: -
length: 15
J: TRBJ2-1
DNA: TGTGCCAGCAGAACCCAAGGGGTATCCTACAATGAGCAGTTCTTC
CDR3: CASRTQGVSYNEQFF

V: TRBV18
D: -
size: -
length: 14
J: TRBJ2-5
DNA: TGTGCCAGCTCCCTGGGACATTACCAAGAGACCCAGTACTTC
CDR3: CASSLGHYQETQYF

V: TRBV5-1
D: TRBD2
size: few
length: 14
J: TRBJ2-3
DNA: TGCGCCAGCAGCCCGGGACTAGTGACTGATACGCAGTATTTT
CDR3: CASSPGLVTDTQYF

V: TRBV20-1
D: TRBD1
size: few
length: 11
J: TRBJ1-1
DNA: TGCAGGGGACAGAAGAACACTGAAGCTTTCTTT
CDR3: CRGQKNTEAFF

V: TRBV9
D: -
size: few
length: 13
J: TRBJ2-2
DNA: TGTGCCAGCCAGGTGGGGTACACCGGGGAGCTGTTTTTT
CDR3: CASQVGYTGELFF

V: TRBV5-4
D: TRBD2
size: -
length: 14
J: TRBJ2-3
DNA: TGTGCCAGCAGCTTGAGCGGGAGGGCAGATACGCAGTATTTT
CDR3: CASSLSGRADTQYF

V: TRBV2
D: -
size: -
length: 15
J: TRBJ1-6
DNA: TGTGCCAGCAGTGAAGCAGGGGAGGCTAATTCACCCCTCCACTTT
CDR3: CASSEAGEANSPLHF

V: TRBV6-6
D: -
size: few
length: 13
J: TRBJ2-7
DNA: TGTGCCAGCAGTTACCCCAGCTCAGACGAGCAGTACTTC
CDR3: CASSYPSSDEQYF

V: TRBV27
D: -
size: few
length: 14
J: TRBJ2-7
DNA: TGTGCCAGCAGTTTGGCGGGGGCTGGGTACGAGCAGTACTTC
CDR3: CASSLAGAGYEQYF

V: TRBV29-1
D: TRBD1
size: -
length: 11
J: TRBJ1-2
DNA: TGCAGCGTTGGACAGGGGTATGGCTACACCTTC
CDR3: CSVGQGYGYTF

V: TRBV10-3
D: -
size: -
length: 14
J: TRBJ2-2
DNA: TGTGCCATCAGTGGACACCCAAACACCGGGGAGCTGTTTTTT
CDR3: CAISGHPNTGELFF

V: TRBV7-2
D: TRBD1
size: -
length: 15
J: TRBJ2-5
DNA: TGTGCCAGCAGCTGGAACAGGGGCGGCTTCGAGACCCAGTACTTC
CDR3: CASSWNRGGFETQYF

V: TRBV27
D: -
size: few
length: 12
J: TRBJ1-2
DNA: TGTGCCAGCGCTTCGCAGGGCCTTGGCTACACCTTC
CDR3: CASASQGLGYTF

V: TRBV9
D: TRBD2
size: -
length: 17
J: TRBJ2-3
DNA: TGTGCCAGCAGCGTAGGACTAGCGGGGGGGAACACAGATACGCAGTATTTT
CDR3: CASSVGLAGGNTDTQYF

V: TRBV9
D: TRBD1
size: few
length: 17
J: TRBJ2-7
DNA: TGTGCCAGCAGCGCCGGGACAGGGACCTCCCGGGCCTACGAGCAGTACTTC
CDR3: CASSAGTGTSRAYEQYF

V: TRBV5-4
D: -
size: few
length: 16
J: TRBJ2-3
DNA: TGTGCCAGCAGCTTGGATCAGACCCCGCGGGGAGATACGCAGTATTTT
CDR3: CASSLDQTPRGDTQYF

V: TRBV9
D: -
size: -
length: 14
J: TRBJ1-6
DNA: TGTGCCAGCAGCGAACAGGGAAGAGATTCACCCCTCCACTTT
CDR3: CASSEQGRDSPLHF

V: TRBV7-2
D: -
size: -
length: 15
J: TRBJ2-1
DNA: TGTGCCAGCAGCCCCCGCTCCGGGACATTACTTGAGCAGTTCTTC
CDR3: CASSPRSGTLLEQFF

V: TRBV28
D: -
size: -
length: 11
J: TRBJ2-7
DNA: TGTGCCAGCAGTTCCTACTACGAGCAGTACTTC
CDR3: CASSSYYEQYF

V: TRBV5-4
D: -
size: -
length: 15
J: TRBJ2-1
DNA: TGTGCCAGCAGCTTGGGAGGACGCTTATACAATGAGCAGTTCTTC
CDR3: CASSLGGRLYNEQFF

V: TRBV2
D: -
size: -
length: 14
J: TRBJ2-3
DNA: TGTGCCAGCAGCGAGACTAGTCAATTGGGTACGCAGTATTTT
CDR3: CASSETSQLGTQYF

V: TRBV15
D: -
size: -
length: 15
J: TRBJ1-1
DNA: TGTGCCACCAGCAGGCCGATCAAGGATGGATTTAGGGCTTTCTTT
CDR3: CATSRPIKDGFRAFF

V: TRBV7-9
D: TRBD2
size: many
length: 10
J: TRBJ2-1
DNA: TGTGCCAGCGGACTAGCGGGGATCGTCTTC
CDR3: CASGLAGIVF

V: TRBV10-3
D: -
size: few
length: 20
J: TRBJ1-2
DNA: TGTGCCATCAGGCCCTCGGACCTGCGATTAGGTTCCTCCTCTAACTATGGCTACACCTTC
CDR3: CAIRPSDLRLGSSSNYGYTF

V: TRBV5-1
D: -
size: few
length: 15
J: TRBJ2-4
DNA: TGCGCCAGCAGCTTGGCCGCGGGGGCCAGGGACATTCAGTACTTC
CDR3: CASSLAAGARDIQYF

V: TRBV7-9
D: -
size: few
length: 14
J: TRBJ1-1
DNA: TGTGCCAGCAGTCGAGGGACACCCTACACTGAAGCTTTCTTT
CDR3: CASSRGTPYTEAFF

V: TRBV2
D: -
size: -
length: 13
J: TRBJ1-5
DNA: TGTGCCAGCAGTATCGGATGGGGTCAGCCCCAGCATTTT
CDR3: CASSIGWGQPQHF

V: TRBV5-1
D: -
size: few
length: 14
J: TRBJ2-2
DNA: TGCGCCAGCAGGAACGACAAGAACACCGGGGAGCTGTTTTTT
CDR3: CASRNDKNTGELFF

V: TRBV7-4
D: -
size: few
length: 12
J: TRBJ1-4
DNA: TGTGCCAGCAGCTTAGTAGGTGAAAAACTGTTTTTT
CDR3: CASSLVGEKLFF

V: TRBV28
D: -
size: -
length: 14
J: TRBJ2-2
DNA: TGTGCCAGCAGGCGACAGTTACTGACCGGGGAGCTGTTTTTT
CDR3: CASRRQLLTGELFF

V: TRBV6-6
D: -
size: -
length: 14
J: TRBJ1-2
DNA: TGTGCCAGCAGGCCAAGGACGGATATGTATGGCTACACCTTC
CDR3: CASRPRTDMYGYTF

V: TRBV2
D: TRBD1
size: few
length: 14
J: TRBJ2-5
DNA: TGTGCCAGCAGTGCCCGGGACAGGGGAGAGACCCAGTACTTC
CDR3: CASSARDRGETQYF

V: TRBV4-1
D: TRBD1
size: -
length: 14
J: TRBJ2-1
DNA: TGCGCCAGCAGCCTGGGACAGGGTGATAATGAGCAGTTCTTC
CDR3: CASSLGQGDNEQFF

V: TRBV5-1
D: -
size: few
length: 13
J: TRBJ2-3
DNA: TGCGCCAGCAGCTCGGGGCCCACAGATACGCAGTATTTT
CDR3: CASSSGPTDTQYF

V: TRBV29-1
D: -
size: few
length: 12
J: TRBJ1-1
DNA: TGCAGCGTTAACCGGGACGGTACTGAAGCTTTCTTT
CDR3: CSVNRDGTEAFF

V: TRBV19
D: -
size: -
length: 15
J: TRBJ2-6
DNA: TGTGCCAGTTCCCCATATGGCTCTGGGGCCAACGTCCTGACTTTC
CDR3: CASSPYGSGANVLTF